Listed here is a single T cell receptor (beta chain). This sample is part of a study of Ad26.COV2.S vaccination and SARS-CoV-2 variants. Overall study context: The COV1001 Ad26.COV2.S trial arm included the donor. Once, or twice with 56 days between doses, Ad26.COV2.S was given intramuscularly.

As for treatment: around 19 received Ad26.COV2.S at low or high dose, single or two shots; 5 received placebo; per-sample allocation not given. Samples were taken on day 63 after the first vaccine or placebo injection. The CDR3 has 14 amino acids. Trimming pared 7 bases from V and 6 bases from J, leaving 15 bases between. Germline V gene data show CDR1 as MNHEY and CDR2 as SMNVEV (reference sequence). Libraries were prepared by immunoSEQ multiplex PCR; TCRdb keeps only in-frame clonotypes and omits some of them. The sample includes about 480,000 clones, roughly 87% of them seen just once. The source material was peripheral blood, sampled in a trial of Ad26.COV2.S vaccine versus placebo. The receptor comes from a person aged 18-60 years who received the Ad26.COV2.S COVID-19 vaccine or a placebo. The gene calls are TRBV27 and TRBJ1-4; D gene unclear. CDR3 region: CASTFVAKDEKLFF. The CDR3 region has the DNA TGTGCCAGCACTTTCGTGGCGAAGGATGAAAAACTGTTTTTT.